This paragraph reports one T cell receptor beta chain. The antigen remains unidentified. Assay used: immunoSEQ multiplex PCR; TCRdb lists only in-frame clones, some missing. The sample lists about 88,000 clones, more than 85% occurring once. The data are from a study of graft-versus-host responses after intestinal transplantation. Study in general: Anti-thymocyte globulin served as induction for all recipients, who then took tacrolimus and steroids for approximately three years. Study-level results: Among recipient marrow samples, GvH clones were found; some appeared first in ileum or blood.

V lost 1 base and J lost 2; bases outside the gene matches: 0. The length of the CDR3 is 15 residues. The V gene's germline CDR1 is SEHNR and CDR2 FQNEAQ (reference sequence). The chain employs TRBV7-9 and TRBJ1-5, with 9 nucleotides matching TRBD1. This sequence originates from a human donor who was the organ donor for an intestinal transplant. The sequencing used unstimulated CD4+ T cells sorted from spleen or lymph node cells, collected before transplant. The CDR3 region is CASSLGTGGNQPQHF. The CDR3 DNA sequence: TGTGCCAGCAGCTTAGGGACAGGGGGCAATCAGCCCCAGCATTTT.